This TCR beta chain emerged from a study of blood T cell repertoires in COVID-19. About the study: Specimens from acute and convalescent COVID-19 originated in the United States, Italy and Spain. T cells, B-cell-depleted T cells, or PBMCs provided the cDNA or gDNA that served as material.

Original processing notes: Counts of nucleated cells, estimated from reference gene primer amplification, were obtained. Repertoires were generated with immunoSEQ multiplex PCR, while TCRdb's copy carries only in-frame clones and drops some. V and J calls and clone size are copied from that table; D and trimming were computed from the DNA. Of approximately 35,000 clones detected, roughly 85% appear once; the ten largest clones hold about 6.4%. Germline V gene sequence: CDR1 LNHNV, CDR2 YYDKDF (reference sequence). This CDR3 is built from 14 residues. Trimming removed 9 bases from V and 8 bases from J; junction bases left unmatched: 13.

The source of this sequence is a man between 60 and 75 years old with active COVID-19. The sample taken for sequencing was peripheral blood. The rearrangement links TRBV15 to TRBJ2-7, with 10 bases aligning to TRBD2. In DNA form, the CDR3 reads TGTGCCACAGCCGCACTAGCGGGACCGGTACAGCAGTACTTC. Amino acids: CATAALAGPVQQYF.